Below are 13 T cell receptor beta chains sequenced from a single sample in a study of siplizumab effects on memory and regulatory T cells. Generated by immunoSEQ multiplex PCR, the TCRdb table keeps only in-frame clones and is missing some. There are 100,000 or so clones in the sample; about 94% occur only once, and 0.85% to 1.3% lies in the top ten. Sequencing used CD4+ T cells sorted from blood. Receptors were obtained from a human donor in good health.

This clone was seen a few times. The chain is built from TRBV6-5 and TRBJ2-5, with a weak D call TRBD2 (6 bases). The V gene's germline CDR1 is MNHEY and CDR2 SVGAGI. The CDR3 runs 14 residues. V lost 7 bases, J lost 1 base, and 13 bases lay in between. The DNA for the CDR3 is TGTGCCAGCAAACTTAGCGGAAGCCAAGAGACCCAGTACTTC. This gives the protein CASKLSGSQETQYF.

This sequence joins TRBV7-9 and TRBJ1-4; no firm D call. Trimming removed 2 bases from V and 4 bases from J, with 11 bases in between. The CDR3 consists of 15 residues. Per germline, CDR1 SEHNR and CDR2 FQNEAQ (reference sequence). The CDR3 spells CASSLQWFGNEKLFF. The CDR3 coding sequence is TGTGCCAGCAGCTTACAGTGGTTTGGTAATGAAAAACTGTTTTTT.

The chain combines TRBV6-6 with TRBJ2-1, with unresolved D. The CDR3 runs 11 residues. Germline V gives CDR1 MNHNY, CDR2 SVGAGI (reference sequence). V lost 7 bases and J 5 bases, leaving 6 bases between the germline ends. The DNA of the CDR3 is TGTGCCAGCACGGGTCACAATGAGCAGTTCTTC. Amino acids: CASTGHNEQFF.

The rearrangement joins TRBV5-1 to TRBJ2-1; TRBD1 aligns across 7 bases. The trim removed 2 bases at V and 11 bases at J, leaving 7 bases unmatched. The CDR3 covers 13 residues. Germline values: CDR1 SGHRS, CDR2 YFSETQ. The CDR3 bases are TGCGCCAGCAGCTTCACTCGGGACAGACAGCAGTTCTTC. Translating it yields CASSFTRDRQQFF.

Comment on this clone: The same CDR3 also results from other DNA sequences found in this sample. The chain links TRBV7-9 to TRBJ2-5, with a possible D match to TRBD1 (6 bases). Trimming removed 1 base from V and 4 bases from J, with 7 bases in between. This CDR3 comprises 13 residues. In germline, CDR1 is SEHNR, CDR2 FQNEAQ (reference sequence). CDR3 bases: TGTGCCAGCAGCTTAGACAGGGCAGAGACCCAGTACTTC. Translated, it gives CASSLDRAETQYF.

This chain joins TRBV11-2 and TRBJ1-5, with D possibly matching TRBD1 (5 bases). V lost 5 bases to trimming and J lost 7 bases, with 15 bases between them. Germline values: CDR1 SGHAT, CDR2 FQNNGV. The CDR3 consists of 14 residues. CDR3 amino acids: CASSLGTGGQPQHF. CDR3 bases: TGTGCCAGCAGCCTAGGGACCGGGGGGCAGCCCCAGCATTTT.

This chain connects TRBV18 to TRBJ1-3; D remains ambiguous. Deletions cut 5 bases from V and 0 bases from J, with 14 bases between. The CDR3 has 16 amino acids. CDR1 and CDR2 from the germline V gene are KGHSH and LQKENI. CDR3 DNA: TGTGCCAGCTCAACGGATTCCCCGATCTCTGGAAACACCATATATTTT. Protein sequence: CASSTDSPISGNTIYF.

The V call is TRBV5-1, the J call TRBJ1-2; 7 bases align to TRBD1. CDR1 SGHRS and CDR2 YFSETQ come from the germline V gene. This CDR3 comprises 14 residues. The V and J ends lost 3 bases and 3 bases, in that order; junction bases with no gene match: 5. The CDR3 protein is CASSSGTGDYGYTF. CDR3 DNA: TGCGCCAGCAGCTCAGGAACAGGGGACTATGGCTACACCTTC.

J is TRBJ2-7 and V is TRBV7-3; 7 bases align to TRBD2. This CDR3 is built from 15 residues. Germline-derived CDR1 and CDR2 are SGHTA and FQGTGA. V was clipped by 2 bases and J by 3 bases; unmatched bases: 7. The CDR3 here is CASSLYSGPYYEQYF. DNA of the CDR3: TGTGCCAGCAGCTTATATAGCGGGCCCTACTACGAGCAGTACTTC. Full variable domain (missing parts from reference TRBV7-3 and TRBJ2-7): GAGVSQTPSNKVTEKGKYVELRCDPISGHTALYWYRQSLGQGPEFLIYFQGTGAADDSGLPNDRFFAVRPEGSVSTLKIQRTERGDSAVYLCASSLYSGPYYEQYFGPGTRLTVT.

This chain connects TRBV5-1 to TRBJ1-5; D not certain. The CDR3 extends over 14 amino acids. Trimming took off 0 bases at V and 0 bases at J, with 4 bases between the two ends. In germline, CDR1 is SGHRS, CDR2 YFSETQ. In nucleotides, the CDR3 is TGCGCCAGCAGCTTGGACAATAGCAATCAGCCCCAGCATTTT. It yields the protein CASSLDNSNQPQHF. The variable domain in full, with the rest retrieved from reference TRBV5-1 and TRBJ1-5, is KAGVTQTPRYLIKTRGQQVTLSCSPISGHRSVSWYQQTPGQGLQFLFEYFSETQRNKGNFPGRFSGRQFSNSRSEMNVSTLELGDSALYLCASSLDNSNQPQHFGDGTRLSIL.

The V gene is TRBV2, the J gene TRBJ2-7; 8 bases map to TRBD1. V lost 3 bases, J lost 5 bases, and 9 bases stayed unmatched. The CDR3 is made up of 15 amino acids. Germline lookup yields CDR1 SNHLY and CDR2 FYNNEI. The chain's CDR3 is CASSELDRARHEQYF. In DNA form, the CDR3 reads TGTGCCAGCAGTGAGTTGGACAGGGCTCGTCACGAGCAGTACTTC.

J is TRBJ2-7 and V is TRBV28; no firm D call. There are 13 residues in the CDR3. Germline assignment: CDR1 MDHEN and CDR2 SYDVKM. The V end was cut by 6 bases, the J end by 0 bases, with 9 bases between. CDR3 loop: CASRVGISYEQYF. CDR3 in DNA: TGTGCCAGCAGAGTGGGTATCTCCTACGAGCAGTACTTC.

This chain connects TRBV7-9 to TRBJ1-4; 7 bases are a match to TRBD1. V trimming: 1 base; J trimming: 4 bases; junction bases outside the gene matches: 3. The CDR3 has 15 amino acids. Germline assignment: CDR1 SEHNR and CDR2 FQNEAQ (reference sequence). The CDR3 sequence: CASSLGGGRNEKLFF. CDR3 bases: TGTGCCAGCAGCTTAGGAGGGGGCCGTAATGAAAAACTGTTTTTT. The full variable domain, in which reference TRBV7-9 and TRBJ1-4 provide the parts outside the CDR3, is DTGVSQNPRHKITKRGQNVTFRCDPISEHNRLYWYRQTLGQGPEFLTYFQNEAQLEKSRLLSDRFSAERPKGSFSTLEIQRTEQGDSAMYLCASSLGGGRNEKLFFGSGTQLSVL.